This TCR beta chain was obtained from a study of pediatric ulcerative colitis. Study-wide results and caveats: Compared with controls, ulcerative colitis showed greater blood-rectum clone sharing. Blood samples from a couple of patients yielded substantially fewer templates and were excluded from blood-rectal overlap analysis. Repertoires came from total lymphocyte DNA, not specific subsets. Acute severe colitis showed lower rectal diversity from clonal expansions.

With regard to this clone: Its matching antigen is unknown.

CDR1 is MGHRA, CDR2 YSYEKL, per germline. The ends were cut back, 1 base at V and 2 bases at J, with 15 bases in the middle. CDR3 length: 16 residues. Rectal tissue came from one to two pinch biopsies taken at colonoscopy. Sequencing used immunoSEQ multiplex PCR; TCRdb keeps in-frame clones, though not all of them. The sample includes 10,000 to 13,000 clones, approximately 80% of them seen just once. Specimen: gut tissue. The sequence came from a girl between 5 and 17 years old who was a control in a study of pediatric ulcerative colitis. The chain links TRBV4-1 to TRBJ2-7; D remains unclear. The CDR3 coding sequence is TGCGCCAGCAGCCAAGGATGGCCCGACACCACCTACGAGCAGTACTTC. Translation gives CASSQGWPDTTYEQYF.